This TCR beta chain was profiled in a study of shared clonotypes between healthy human individuals. About the study: Researchers assigned three CD4 naive, three CD4 memory, two CD8 naive and one CD8 memory plate to each donor.

Produced via immunoSEQ multiplex PCR; TCRdb's table is partial and in-frame only. The sample yields 2 million or so clones, roughly 94% seen once. Findings and caveats of the study: Rarefaction showed sorted-subset sequencing was incomplete despite large depth. As a rule, naive subsets had a larger estimated richness than memory subsets.

A note on this clone: Its matching antigen is unknown.

Material for sequencing was naive CD4+ T cells sorted from blood. Described subset: CD45RA+ positively selected. The sequence derives from a young man in good health.

DNA of the CDR3: TGCGCCAGCAGTTCTAGCGGAACCACGCAGTATTTT. Amino acid sequence: CASSSSGTTQYF. The V and J genes are TRBV10-1 and TRBJ2-3, with TRBD2 matching 7 bases. V gave up 5 bases and J gave up 9 bases; unmatched junction bases: 5. The CDR3 runs 12 residues. Per germline, CDR1 WNHNN and CDR2 SYGVQD (reference sequence).